These 24 T cell receptor beta chains originate from one sample sequenced in a study of blood T cell repertoires in COVID-19. The assay was immunoSEQ multiplex PCR, and TCRdb's table has in-frame clones only and misses some. This table holds about 160,000 clones, roughly 85% found once. Material: peripheral blood. Source of these receptors: a woman in her fifties or sixties with COVID-19, enrolled during active disease.

The J gene is TRBJ2-5, the V gene TRBV4-2; possibly TRBD2 for D (5 bases). The CDR3 has 13 amino acids. Looked up from germline, CDR1 is LGHNA and CDR2 is YNFKEQ. V lost 0 bases and J lost 14, with 16 bases in between. CDR3 sequence (DNA): TGTGCCAGCAGCCAAGATCGGAAGGAGCGGCTCTACTTC. It translates to CASSQDRKERLYF.

The V gene is TRBV29-1, the J gene TRBJ1-2, with 7 bases lining up with TRBD1. Germline CDR1 is SQVTM and CDR2 is ANQGSEA. J gave up 5 bases and V 6 bases, and 9 bases lay outside the gene matches. This CDR3 spans 13 amino acids. This chain's CDR3 is CSVESRDRYGYTF. The CDR3, as DNA: TGCAGCGTCGAGTCCCGGGACAGATATGGCTACACCTTC.

The chain links TRBV2 to TRBJ2-7, with 13 bases matching TRBD2. The CDR3 sequence is 14 residues long. The germline gives CDR1 SNHLY, CDR2 FYNNEI. V was clipped by 7 bases and J by 6 bases; unmatched bases: 6. DNA for the CDR3: TGTGCCAGCACCAGGACTAGCGGGGGTCGCGAGCAGTACTTC. Amino acid sequence: CASTRTSGGREQYF.

The chain is built from TRBV11-3 and TRBJ1-1; D may be TRBD1 (6 bases). V lost 1 base, J lost 0 bases, and 12 bases lay in between. Per germline, CDR1 SGHNT and CDR2 YENEEA. The CDR3 runs 16 residues. The CDR3 DNA reads as TGTGCCAGCAGCTTAGTAGGCAGGGGAATGAACACTGAAGCTTTCTTT. As protein: CASSLVGRGMNTEAFF.

As DNA, the CDR3 is TGTGCTAGTGGTTTGGCCGCACAGGGAACGGGGCAGTACTTC. This encodes CASGLAAQGTGQYF. This rearrangement joins TRBV12-5 to TRBJ2-7; D is perhaps TRBD1 (6 bases). The CDR3 consists of 14 residues. The V end was cut by 1 base, the J end by 9 bases, with 16 bases between. From germline, CDR1 is LGHNT and CDR2 FRNRAP.

J is TRBJ1-1 and V is TRBV6-2 or TRBV6-3; D is unclear. Germline lookup yields CDR1 MNHEY and CDR2 SVGEGT. This CDR3 comprises 12 residues. Trimming cost V 2 bases and J 7 bases, with 8 bases left between them. CDR3 in amino acids: CASSYNSIEAFF. CDR3 nucleotide sequence: TGTGCCAGCAGTTACAATAGTATTGAAGCTTTCTTT.

This chain connects TRBV7-2 to TRBJ2-7; D possibly corresponds to TRBD1 (6 bases). Germline lookup yields CDR1 SGHTA and CDR2 FQGNSA. The V end lost 6 bases, the J end lost 4 bases, and 7 bases lay between the germline ends. This CDR3 contains 11 residues. CDR3 in amino acids: CASRGAYEQYF. The CDR3 DNA sequence: TGTGCCAGCAGGGGGGCGTACGAGCAGTACTTC.

The V gene is TRBV4-2, the J gene TRBJ1-2; TRBD1 agrees at 12 bases. V shed 3 bases, J shed 0 bases, and the junction held 14 bases outside the gene matches. The CDR3 sequence is 20 residues long. Germline V gene data show CDR1 as LGHNA and CDR2 as YNFKEQ. CDR3 protein: CASSHETGTGGFWANYGYTF. CDR3 sequence (DNA): TGTGCCAGCAGCCATGAAACGGGGACAGGGGGCTTTTGGGCTAACTATGGCTACACCTTC.

The genes are TRBV29-1 and TRBJ2-2; 7 bases line up with TRBD2. This CDR3 is 14 amino acids long. J was trimmed by 0 bases and V by 4 bases; bases with no gene match: 2. Germline V gene data show CDR1 as SQVTM and CDR2 as ANQGSEA. CDR3 DNA: TGCAGCGTTGGACTAGCAGCGAACACCGGGGAGCTGTTTTTT. Protein sequence: CSVGLAANTGELFF.

This clone has only one observation. The chain is built from TRBV5-4 and TRBJ1-2; the D gene is possibly TRBD1 (5 bases). From germline, CDR1 is SGHNT and CDR2 YYREEE (reference sequence). CDR3 size: 16 residues. V was trimmed by 4 bases and J by 8 bases, leaving 24 bases between them. CDR3 DNA: TGTGCCAGCAGCCCCCGGGGGGGGGTCATTGTTTACGGCTACACCTTC. Protein sequence: CASSPRGGVIVYGYTF.

The V and J genes are TRBV28 and TRBJ1-2, with D possibly matching TRBD1 (6 bases). The CDR3 runs to 13 residues. V was cut by 5 bases and J by 1 base, with 8 bases left in between. Per the germline V gene, CDR1 is MDHEN and CDR2 is SYDVKM. The CDR3 reads CASSGQLNYGYTF. The CDR3, as DNA: TGTGCCAGCAGTGGACAGCTTAACTATGGCTACACCTTC.

This chain links TRBV5-1 with TRBJ1-6, with TRBD1 matching 9 bases. Germline V gene data show CDR1 as SGHRS and CDR2 as YFSETQ. The V gene end was trimmed by 0 bases and the J gene end by 10 bases; junction bases not matched to a gene: 5. The CDR3 extends over 15 amino acids. The CDR3 is CASSLAGTGRSPLHF. The CDR3 DNA reads as TGCGCCAGCAGCTTGGCCGGGACAGGGAGATCACCCCTCCACTTT.

The V and J genes are TRBV30 and TRBJ1-1, with 7 bases that match TRBD1. The CDR3 extends over 14 amino acids. CDR1 is GTSNPN and CDR2 is SVGIG in the germline V gene (reference sequence). J was trimmed by 5 bases and V by 0 bases; bases with no gene match: 6. The CDR3 DNA sequence: TGTGCCTGGAGTGTCCGCGACAGGGAAACTGAAGCTTTCTTT. Translated, it gives CAWSVRDRETEAFF.

This chain joins TRBV7-2 and TRBJ2-4, with TRBD1 matching over 8 bases. Germline CDR1 reads SGHTA; CDR2 reads FQGNSA. This CDR3 spans 15 amino acids. J gave up 8 bases and V 5 bases, and 11 bases lay outside the gene matches. The CDR3: CASSTRTGSIDIQYF. Here the CDR3 DNA reads TGTGCCAGCAGCACCCGGACAGGGTCCATTGACATTCAGTACTTC.

The rearrangement links TRBV6-5 to TRBJ1-2, with D hard to call. Trimming removed 7 bases at V and 2 bases at J, with 11 bases between. Germline CDR1 is MNHEY and CDR2 is SVGAGI. This CDR3 is built from 13 residues. CDR3 nucleotide sequence: TGTGCCAGCATGATCCCAGTGAACTATGGCTACACCTTC. Its translation is CASMIPVNYGYTF.

The chain combines TRBV28 with TRBJ2-7; 10 positions agree with TRBD2. The CDR3 has 15 amino acids. V was clipped by 5 bases and J by 2 bases; unmatched bases: 6. Germline CDR1 MDHEN, CDR2 SYDVKM. CDR3 sequence: CASSHRTSGTYEQYF. In DNA, the CDR3 is TGTGCCAGCAGTCACCGGACTAGCGGAACCTACGAGCAGTACTTC.

This sequence joins TRBV20-1 and TRBJ1-6; no clear D gene. Trimming shortened V by 4 bases and J by 14 bases, and 12 bases separated the two germline ends. Germline V lookup: CDR1 DFQATT, CDR2 SNEGSKA (reference sequence). This CDR3 contains 11 residues. In DNA, the CDR3 is TGCAGTGCTATCAGTGCTGGCACCCTCCACTTT. It is translated as CSAISAGTLHF.

The genes are TRBV6-5 and TRBJ2-2; 9 nucleotides align to TRBD2. The V gene end was trimmed by 7 bases and the J gene end by 5 bases; junction bases not matched to a gene: 8. CDR1 and CDR2 (germline): MNHEY, SVGAGI. This CDR3 has 15 residues. The CDR3 here is CASIRAGGETGELFF. The CDR3 DNA sequence: TGTGCCAGCATTCGAGCGGGGGGAGAGACCGGGGAGCTGTTTTTT.

This chain joins TRBV5-1 and TRBJ2-3, with D maybe TRBD2 (7 bases). The germline CDR1 and CDR2 sequences are SGHRS and YFSETQ. V was clipped by 0 bases and J by 4 bases, with 15 bases between them. CDR3 length equals 16 residues. The CDR3 DNA reads TGCGCCAGCAGCTTGGAGTGGGGGGGCGATCCAGATACGCAGTATTTT. It translates to CASSLEWGGDPDTQYF.

V and J are TRBV24-1 and TRBJ2-5; TRBD2 is a possible D gene (6 bases). The ends were cut back, 4 bases at V and 2 bases at J, with 10 bases in the middle. Germline values: CDR1 KGHDR, CDR2 SFDVKD. This CDR3 is 14 amino acids long. CDR3 in amino acids: CATSDYRGQETQYF. CDR3 DNA: TGTGCCACCAGTGACTATCGGGGGCAAGAGACCCAGTACTTC.

The rearrangement joins TRBV28 to TRBJ1-3, with a weak D call TRBD1 (6 bases). V lost 5 bases, J lost 2 bases, and 10 bases lay in between. The CDR3 extends over 14 amino acids. Looked up from germline, CDR1 is MDHEN and CDR2 is SYDVKM. DNA for the CDR3: TGTGCCAGCAGTACAGGGTTAACTGGAAACACCATATATTTT. Its translation: CASSTGLTGNTIYF.

The V call is TRBV25-1, the J call TRBJ2-1; 8 bases are shared with TRBD1. The CDR3 contains 17 residues. J gave up 6 bases and V 1 base, and 11 bases lay outside the gene matches. Germline V gives CDR1 MGHDK, CDR2 SYGVNS. CDR3 region: CASSESLGGGQVNEQFF. Here the CDR3 DNA reads TGTGCCAGCAGTGAATCCTTAGGTGGGGGACAGGTCAATGAGCAGTTCTTC.

The chain employs TRBV28 and TRBJ1-2; D may be TRBD1 (6 bases). The germline CDR1 and CDR2 sequences are MDHEN and SYDVKM. This CDR3 spans 14 amino acids. V gave up 0 bases and J gave up 2 bases, with 7 bases separating them. CDR3 in amino acids: CASSLWDRNYGYTF. CDR3 coding DNA: TGTGCCAGCAGTTTATGGGACAGAAACTATGGCTACACCTTC.

This clone occurred once. CDR3 in DNA: TGTGCCAGCAGCTTACGACTAGCGGGGGTCGACACCGGGGAGCTGTTTTTT. This translates into CASSLRLAGVDTGELFF. The chain has TRBV7-3 and TRBJ2-2, with TRBD2 identical over 12 bases. J gave up 3 bases and V 2 bases, and 4 bases lay outside the gene matches. Germline assignment: CDR1 SGHTA and CDR2 FQGTGA. The CDR3 runs 17 residues.